The rows below give T cell receptor beta chains drawn from one sample of a study of Ad26.COV2.S vaccination and SARS-CoV-2 variants. Repertoires were generated with immunoSEQ multiplex PCR, while TCRdb's copy carries only in-frame clones and drops some. The table has about 370,000 clones, 75% to 90% seen once. The sequences come from peripheral blood, collected in a trial of Ad26.COV2.S vaccine versus placebo. The receptors shown here come from a person between 18 and 60 years old who received the Ad26.COV2.S COVID-19 vaccine or a placebo. CDR3s include the opening cysteine and the closing phenylalanine or tryptophan. Each record gives: CDR3 length, D gene, clone size, J gene, V gene, CDR3 DNA, CDR3 protein. A D gene is named only where the DNA matches it firmly. Where a row states a size, it is once, few, many or the class of an expanded clone; other rows omit it.

cdr3_length: 21; d_call: TRBD1; clone_size: -; j_call: TRBJ2-7; v_call: TRBV28; cdr3_nt: TGTGCCAGCAGTTTATTAATCCCGATGTCGAACCGGGACAGGGGACCCCACGAGCAGTACTTC; cdr3_aa: CASSLLIPMSNRDRGPHEQYF
cdr3_length: 14; d_call: TRBD2; clone_size: -; j_call: TRBJ2-1; v_call: TRBV7-8; cdr3_nt: TGTGCCAGCAGCTTGTGGACTAGCGGTAATGAGCAGTTCTTC; cdr3_aa: CASSLWTSGNEQFF
cdr3_length: 15; d_call: -; clone_size: -; j_call: TRBJ1-5; v_call: TRBV28; cdr3_nt: TGTGCCAGCAGTCCCTTGGCCGGCCAACATCAGCCCCAGCATTTT; cdr3_aa: CASSPLAGQHQPQHF
cdr3_length: 16; d_call: -; clone_size: -; j_call: TRBJ2-5; v_call: TRBV10-2; cdr3_nt: TGCGCCAGCAGTGTGGGTAGCGCCAGCTGGGAAGAGACCCAGTACTTC; cdr3_aa: CASSVGSASWEETQYF
cdr3_length: 14; d_call: -; clone_size: -; j_call: TRBJ2-2; v_call: TRBV7-3; cdr3_nt: TGTGCCAGCAGCTTAGTCGGCGCCACCGGGGAGCTGTTTTTT; cdr3_aa: CASSLVGATGELFF
cdr3_length: 14; d_call: TRBD2; clone_size: -; j_call: TRBJ2-7; v_call: TRBV10-2; cdr3_nt: TGCGCCAGCAGATTTAGCGGGTTTTCCTACGAGCAGTACTTC; cdr3_aa: CASRFSGFSYEQYF
cdr3_length: 15; d_call: -; clone_size: -; j_call: TRBJ2-5; v_call: TRBV12-1; cdr3_nt: TGTGCCAGCAGCTTAGCGGGAAGACTCCAAGAGACCCAGTACTTC; cdr3_aa: CASSLAGRLQETQYF
cdr3_length: 14; d_call: -; clone_size: -; j_call: TRBJ1-5; v_call: TRBV11-3; cdr3_nt: TGTGCCAGCAGCCCCAACGGTCGAAGTCAGCCCCAGCATTTT; cdr3_aa: CASSPNGRSQPQHF
cdr3_length: 14; d_call: -; clone_size: -; j_call: TRBJ2-5; v_call: TRBV9; cdr3_nt: TGTGCCAGCAGCGTAGTGGGGGTCGGAGAGACCCAGTACTTC; cdr3_aa: CASSVVGVGETQYF
cdr3_length: 15; d_call: TRBD2; clone_size: -; j_call: TRBJ2-3; v_call: TRBV7-2; cdr3_nt: TGTGCCAGCAGACCGGGACTAGCGGGGCTCAATACGCAGTATTTT; cdr3_aa: CASRPGLAGLNTQYF
cdr3_length: 15; d_call: TRBD1; clone_size: once; j_call: TRBJ2-1; v_call: TRBV6-1; cdr3_nt: TGTGCCAGCAGTGAACGGGACAGGCTTTACAATGAGCAGTTCTTC; cdr3_aa: CASSERDRLYNEQFF
cdr3_length: 13; d_call: -; clone_size: few; j_call: TRBJ1-1; v_call: TRBV6-5; cdr3_nt: TGTGCCAGCAGTTACCAGGGGAACACTGAAGCTTTCTTT; cdr3_aa: CASSYQGNTEAFF
cdr3_length: 15; d_call: -; clone_size: -; j_call: TRBJ1-5; v_call: TRBV28; cdr3_nt: TGTGCCAGCCGGGACACAGGGCTCCGCAATCAGCCCCAGCATTTT; cdr3_aa: CASRDTGLRNQPQHF
cdr3_length: 13; d_call: -; clone_size: -; j_call: TRBJ1-2; v_call: TRBV2; cdr3_nt: TGTGCCAGCAGTCTGACAGGCCTCTATGGCTACACCTTC; cdr3_aa: CASSLTGLYGYTF
cdr3_length: 14; d_call: -; clone_size: -; j_call: TRBJ1-5; v_call: TRBV14; cdr3_nt: TGTGCCAGCAGCCAAGGAGATCACAATCAGCCCCAGCATTTT; cdr3_aa: CASSQGDHNQPQHF
cdr3_length: 13; d_call: -; clone_size: -; j_call: TRBJ1-1; v_call: TRBV7-9; cdr3_nt: TGTGCCAGCAGCCCGGACGGGAACACTGAAGCTTTCTTT; cdr3_aa: CASSPDGNTEAFF
cdr3_length: 14; d_call: -; clone_size: -; j_call: TRBJ2-7; v_call: TRBV27; cdr3_nt: TGTGCCAGCAGCTCTTACAGGGACCCCTACGAGCAGTACTTC; cdr3_aa: CASSSYRDPYEQYF
cdr3_length: 16; d_call: -; clone_size: -; j_call: TRBJ1-1; v_call: TRBV4-1; cdr3_nt: TGCGCCAGCAGCCTCGGGGGGGCTCGGGGGAACACTGAAGCTTTCTTT; cdr3_aa: CASSLGGARGNTEAFF
cdr3_length: 14; d_call: -; clone_size: -; j_call: TRBJ1-2; v_call: TRBV7-3; cdr3_nt: TGTGCCAGCAGCTTAACCGGCTCTAACTATGGCTACACCTTC; cdr3_aa: CASSLTGSNYGYTF
cdr3_length: 15; d_call: -; clone_size: -; j_call: TRBJ2-7; v_call: TRBV5-1; cdr3_nt: TGCGCCAGCAGCTTTAGAGCCGACGGGACCTACGAGCAGTACTTC; cdr3_aa: CASSFRADGTYEQYF
cdr3_length: 16; d_call: TRBD2; clone_size: -; j_call: TRBJ2-5; v_call: TRBV4-1; cdr3_nt: TGCGCCAGCAGCCAAGGCAGTAGCGGGGGGTCAGAGACCCAGTACTTC; cdr3_aa: CASSQGSSGGSETQYF
cdr3_length: 13; d_call: -; clone_size: -; j_call: TRBJ2-1; v_call: TRBV5-4; cdr3_nt: TGTGCCAGCAGCTCCTGGGAGGAAGGGGAGCAGTTCTTC; cdr3_aa: CASSSWEEGEQFF
cdr3_length: 14; d_call: TRBD2; clone_size: few; j_call: TRBJ2-7; v_call: TRBV6-5; cdr3_nt: TGTGCCAGCAGTCCTAGCGGGAGAGCCTACGAGCAGTACTTC; cdr3_aa: CASSPSGRAYEQYF
cdr3_length: 12; d_call: -; clone_size: -; j_call: TRBJ1-1; v_call: TRBV27; cdr3_nt: TGTGCCAGCAGTTTGTTAGGGTCTGAAGCTTTCTTT; cdr3_aa: CASSLLGSEAFF
cdr3_length: 16; d_call: TRBD2; clone_size: -; j_call: TRBJ2-7; v_call: TRBV15; cdr3_nt: TGTGCCACCAGCAGCGGACTAGCGGGAGCTCCCTACGAGCAGTACTTC; cdr3_aa: CATSSGLAGAPYEQYF
cdr3_length: 20; d_call: -; clone_size: -; j_call: TRBJ1-5; v_call: TRBV11-3; cdr3_nt: TGTGCCAGCAGCTCGATCTCGGTCCAACGCATCCCCTATAGCAATCAGCCCCAGCATTTT; cdr3_aa: CASSSISVQRIPYSNQPQHF
cdr3_length: 13; d_call: -; clone_size: -; j_call: TRBJ1-1; v_call: TRBV5-5; cdr3_nt: TGTGCCAGCAGACCTGGACTCGGGACTGAAGCTTTCTTT; cdr3_aa: CASRPGLGTEAFF
cdr3_length: 16; d_call: TRBD1; clone_size: -; j_call: TRBJ1-1; v_call: TRBV5-1; cdr3_nt: TGCGCCAGCAGCTTGGGGACAGGGGGCGTCGGCACTGAAGCTTTCTTT; cdr3_aa: CASSLGTGGVGTEAFF
cdr3_length: 13; d_call: -; clone_size: -; j_call: TRBJ2-5; v_call: TRBV5-4; cdr3_nt: TGTGCCAGCAGCACGGACAGAAAAGAGACCCAGTACTTC; cdr3_aa: CASSTDRKETQYF
cdr3_length: 21; d_call: TRBD1; clone_size: many; j_call: TRBJ2-7; v_call: TRBV6-2/TRBV6-3; cdr3_nt: TGTGCCAGCAGTTACCGCCATCTCAAGTCGACTTGGGACAGGGAAGCCTACGAGCAGTACTTC; cdr3_aa: CASSYRHLKSTWDREAYEQYF
cdr3_length: 18; d_call: TRBD2; clone_size: -; j_call: TRBJ2-1; v_call: TRBV5-4; cdr3_nt: TGTGCCAGCAGCCCTCAGAAGATAGCGGGAGTTTCCTACAATGAGCAGTTCTTC; cdr3_aa: CASSPQKIAGVSYNEQFF
cdr3_length: 16; d_call: -; clone_size: once; j_call: TRBJ1-4; v_call: TRBV18; cdr3_nt: TGTGCCAGCTCACCCGGGGCTAGCCCAACTAATGAAAAACTGTTTTTT; cdr3_aa: CASSPGASPTNEKLFF
cdr3_length: 13; d_call: -; clone_size: -; j_call: TRBJ2-7; v_call: TRBV12-3/TRBV12-4; cdr3_nt: TGTGCCAGCAGTTTGATGGGTACCTACGAGCAGTACTTC; cdr3_aa: CASSLMGTYEQYF
cdr3_length: 13; d_call: -; clone_size: -; j_call: TRBJ1-1; v_call: TRBV19; cdr3_nt: TGTGCCAGTCACGGTCCCCCAGGCCCTGAAGCTTTCTTT; cdr3_aa: CASHGPPGPEAFF
cdr3_length: 15; d_call: -; clone_size: -; j_call: TRBJ1-4; v_call: TRBV5-6; cdr3_nt: TGTGCCAGCAGCCGCGCCTCGGGAGGGGATGAAAAACTGTTTTTT; cdr3_aa: CASSRASGGDEKLFF
cdr3_length: 14; d_call: TRBD1; clone_size: -; j_call: TRBJ1-1; v_call: TRBV15; cdr3_nt: TGTGCCACCAGCAGCCGGGACAGGAACACTGAAGCTTTCTTT; cdr3_aa: CATSSRDRNTEAFF
cdr3_length: 13; d_call: -; clone_size: -; j_call: TRBJ2-5; v_call: TRBV27; cdr3_nt: TGTGCCAGCAGTCGGCAGGGGAGGGAGACCCAGTACTTC; cdr3_aa: CASSRQGRETQYF
cdr3_length: 14; d_call: -; clone_size: once; j_call: TRBJ2-7; v_call: TRBV28; cdr3_nt: TGTGCCAGCACCATGGGCGGACCCTACTACGAGCAGTACTTC; cdr3_aa: CASTMGGPYYEQYF
cdr3_length: 12; d_call: -; clone_size: -; j_call: TRBJ1-5; v_call: TRBV27; cdr3_nt: TGTGCCAGCAGAGCTCGCAATCAGCCCCAGCATTTT; cdr3_aa: CASRARNQPQHF
cdr3_length: 12; d_call: -; clone_size: -; j_call: TRBJ1-2; v_call: TRBV10-3; cdr3_nt: TGTGCCATCAAAGGAACAGAGGTTGGCTACACCTTC; cdr3_aa: CAIKGTEVGYTF
cdr3_length: 17; d_call: -; clone_size: -; j_call: TRBJ1-1; v_call: TRBV9; cdr3_nt: TGTGCCAGCAGCGTAGGATCGACTGGATGGGGGGACACTGAAGCTTTCTTT; cdr3_aa: CASSVGSTGWGDTEAFF
cdr3_length: 18; d_call: TRBD2; clone_size: once; j_call: TRBJ2-4; v_call: TRBV4-3; cdr3_nt: TGCGCCAGCAGCCAAGGGACTAGCGGGAGGGGGGCCAAAAACATTCAGTACTTC; cdr3_aa: CASSQGTSGRGAKNIQYF
cdr3_length: 12; d_call: -; clone_size: -; j_call: TRBJ2-3; v_call: TRBV24-1; cdr3_nt: TGTGCCACCAGTGATTTTAGGGATACGCAGTATTTT; cdr3_aa: CATSDFRDTQYF
cdr3_length: 14; d_call: TRBD2; clone_size: -; j_call: TRBJ2-1; v_call: TRBV6-1; cdr3_nt: TGTGCCAGCAGTGACGGACTAGCGGGAGTTGAGCAGTTCTTC; cdr3_aa: CASSDGLAGVEQFF
cdr3_length: 17; d_call: -; clone_size: -; j_call: TRBJ2-6; v_call: TRBV28; cdr3_nt: TGTGCCAGCAGTCCCTTGCGGGCCTTCTCTGGGGCCAACGTCCTGACTTTC; cdr3_aa: CASSPLRAFSGANVLTF
cdr3_length: 14; d_call: TRBD2; clone_size: -; j_call: TRBJ2-1; v_call: TRBV24-1; cdr3_nt: TGTGCCACCAGTGAGGGCGGGAGAAGCAATGAGCAGTTCTTC; cdr3_aa: CATSEGGRSNEQFF
cdr3_length: 13; d_call: -; clone_size: -; j_call: TRBJ2-2; v_call: TRBV3-1/TRBV3-2; cdr3_nt: TGTGCCAGCAGCCGCTCAACATCCGGGGAGCTGTTTTTT; cdr3_aa: CASSRSTSGELFF
cdr3_length: 15; d_call: -; clone_size: -; j_call: TRBJ1-6; v_call: TRBV5-4; cdr3_nt: TGTGCCAGCAGCCCCCAGACAGGCTCGGGTTCACCCCTCCACTTT; cdr3_aa: CASSPQTGSGSPLHF
cdr3_length: 12; d_call: -; clone_size: -; j_call: TRBJ2-7; v_call: TRBV19; cdr3_nt: TGTGCCAGTAGTATCGGACCGTACGAGCAGTACTTC; cdr3_aa: CASSIGPYEQYF
cdr3_length: 18; d_call: TRBD2; clone_size: -; j_call: TRBJ2-3; v_call: TRBV18; cdr3_nt: TGTGCCAGCTCACCTCGGACTAGCGGGGGTCCCCTCGCAGATACGCAGTATTTT; cdr3_aa: CASSPRTSGGPLADTQYF
cdr3_length: 17; d_call: TRBD1; clone_size: -; j_call: TRBJ2-2; v_call: TRBV7-9; cdr3_nt: TGTGCCAGCAGCTCCCGGGACAGGGAGAGGAACACCGGGGAGCTGTTTTTT; cdr3_aa: CASSSRDRERNTGELFF
cdr3_length: 16; d_call: -; clone_size: -; j_call: TRBJ1-4; v_call: TRBV11-3; cdr3_nt: TGTGCCAGCAGCTCCGCCCGGGGGGGCGAAGTTGAAAAACTGTTTTTT; cdr3_aa: CASSSARGGEVEKLFF
cdr3_length: 13; d_call: -; clone_size: -; j_call: TRBJ2-3; v_call: TRBV12-3/TRBV12-4; cdr3_nt: TGTGCCAGCAGTTTAGGGGGTGGGAGATCGCAGTATTTT; cdr3_aa: CASSLGGGRSQYF
cdr3_length: 16; d_call: TRBD2; clone_size: -; j_call: TRBJ2-7; v_call: TRBV9; cdr3_nt: TGTGCCAGCAGCGCCCGAATACTAGCGGGAGTCAACGAGCAGTACTTC; cdr3_aa: CASSARILAGVNEQYF